The 5 T cell receptor beta chains below were found in one sample sequenced in a study of tumor T cells in aggressive B-cell lymphoma. The table came from immunoSEQ multiplex PCR; TCRdb's copy has only in-frame clones and leaves some out. The repertoire holds over a thousand clones, with around 86% as singletons. Sequences were obtained from tumor tissue. The receptors originated from an adult with diffuse large B cell lymphoma.

V and J are TRBV11-2 and TRBJ2-7; 7 bases align to TRBD2. The CDR3 runs 13 residues. CDR1 is SGHAT and CDR2 is FQNNGV in the germline V gene. The V segment lost 8 bases and the J segment 1 base; nucleotides outside the gene matches: 5. CDR3 DNA sequence: TGTGCCAGCGGGCCGGGGGGTTCCTACGAGCAGTACTTC. Protein product: CASGPGGSYEQYF.

The chain couples TRBV19 to TRBJ2-1; D perhaps matches TRBD2 (5 bases). Germline lookup yields CDR1 LNHDA and CDR2 SQIVND (reference sequence). The ends were cut back, 6 bases at V and 7 bases at J, with 16 bases in the middle. This CDR3 region has 14 residues. The CDR3: CASSRVSTGNEQFF. The DNA for the CDR3 is TGTGCCAGTAGCCGGGTCTCTACGGGGAATGAGCAGTTCTTC.

The chain recombines TRBV5-5 with TRBJ1-1, with D unclear. Germline V gene lookup returns CDR1 SGHKS and CDR2 YYEKEE (reference sequence). V was pared by 0 bases and J by 0 bases, with 6 bases between. The CDR3 has 14 amino acids. CDR3 bases: TGTGCCAGCAGCTTGGACAGTCTGAACACTGAAGCTTTCTTT. Translated, it gives CASSLDSLNTEAFF.

The chain recombines TRBV7-2 with TRBJ2-1, with 7 bases identical to TRBD2. The CDR3 length is 15 residues. CDR1 is SGHTA, CDR2 FQGNSA, per germline. Unmatched junction bases numbered 9, after V lost 1 base and J lost 9 bases. Written as DNA, the CDR3 is TGTGCCAGCAGCTTAGGGGTTATGGCGGGGGTTGAGCAGTTCTTC. Its translation: CASSLGVMAGVEQFF.

The gene calls are TRBV5-8 and TRBJ2-5, with D uncertain. From germline, CDR1 is SGHTS and CDR2 YDEGEE. V shed 0 bases and J shed 5 bases, with 11 bases lying between them. The CDR3 is 14 amino acids. In nucleotides, the CDR3 is TGTGCCAGCAGCTTGGGGGCGCGTTCGGAGACCCAGTACTTC. It codes for CASSLGARSETQYF.